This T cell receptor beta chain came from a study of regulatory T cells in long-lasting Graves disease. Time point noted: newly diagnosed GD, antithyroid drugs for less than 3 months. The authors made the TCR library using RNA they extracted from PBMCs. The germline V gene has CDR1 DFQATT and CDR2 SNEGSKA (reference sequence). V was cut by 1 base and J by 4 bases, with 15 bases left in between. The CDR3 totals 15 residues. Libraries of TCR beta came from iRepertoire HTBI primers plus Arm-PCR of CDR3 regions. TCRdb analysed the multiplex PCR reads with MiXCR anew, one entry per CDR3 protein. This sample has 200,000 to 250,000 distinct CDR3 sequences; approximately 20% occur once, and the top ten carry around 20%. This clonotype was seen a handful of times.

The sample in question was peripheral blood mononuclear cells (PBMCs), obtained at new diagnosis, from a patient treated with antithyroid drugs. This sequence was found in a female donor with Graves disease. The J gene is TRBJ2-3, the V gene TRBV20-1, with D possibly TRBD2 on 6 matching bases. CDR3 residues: CSARVGGVTADTQYF. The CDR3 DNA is TGCAGTGCTAGAGTCGGCGGGGTAACGGCAGATACGCAGTATTTT.